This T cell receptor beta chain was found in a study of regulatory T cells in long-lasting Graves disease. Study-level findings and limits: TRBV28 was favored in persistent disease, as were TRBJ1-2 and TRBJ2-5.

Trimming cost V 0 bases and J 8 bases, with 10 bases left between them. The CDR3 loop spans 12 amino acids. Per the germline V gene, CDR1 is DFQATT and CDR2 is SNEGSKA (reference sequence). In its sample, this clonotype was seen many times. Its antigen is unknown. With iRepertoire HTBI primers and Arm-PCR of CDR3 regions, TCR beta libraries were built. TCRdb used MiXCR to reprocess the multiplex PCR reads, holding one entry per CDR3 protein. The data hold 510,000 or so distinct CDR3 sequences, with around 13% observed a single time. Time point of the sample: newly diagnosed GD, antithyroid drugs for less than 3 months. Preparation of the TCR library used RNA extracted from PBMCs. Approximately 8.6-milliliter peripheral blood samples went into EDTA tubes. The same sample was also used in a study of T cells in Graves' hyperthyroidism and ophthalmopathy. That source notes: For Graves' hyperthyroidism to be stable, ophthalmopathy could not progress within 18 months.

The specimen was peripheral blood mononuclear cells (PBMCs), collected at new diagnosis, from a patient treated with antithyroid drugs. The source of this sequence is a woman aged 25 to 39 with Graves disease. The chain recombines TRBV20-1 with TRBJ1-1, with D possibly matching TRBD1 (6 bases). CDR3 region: CSARDPGQEAFF. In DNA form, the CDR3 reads TGCAGTGCTAGAGATCCCGGACAGGAAGCTTTCTTT.